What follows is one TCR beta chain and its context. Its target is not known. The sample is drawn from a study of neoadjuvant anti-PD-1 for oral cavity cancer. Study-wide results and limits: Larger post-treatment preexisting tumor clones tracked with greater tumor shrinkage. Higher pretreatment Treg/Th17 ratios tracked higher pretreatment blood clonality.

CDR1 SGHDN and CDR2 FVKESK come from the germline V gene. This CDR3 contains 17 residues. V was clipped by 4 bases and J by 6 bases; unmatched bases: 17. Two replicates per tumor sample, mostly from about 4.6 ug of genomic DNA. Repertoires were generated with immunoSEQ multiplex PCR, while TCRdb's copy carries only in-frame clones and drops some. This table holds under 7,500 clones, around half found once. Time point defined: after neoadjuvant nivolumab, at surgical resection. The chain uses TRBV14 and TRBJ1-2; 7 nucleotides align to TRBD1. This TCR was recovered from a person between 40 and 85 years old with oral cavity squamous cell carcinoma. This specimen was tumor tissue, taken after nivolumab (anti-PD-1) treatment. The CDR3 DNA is TGTGCCAGCAGCCGAAAAAGAGGGGCAGGGGGTTTCGATGGCTACACCTTC. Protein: CASSRKRGAGGFDGYTF. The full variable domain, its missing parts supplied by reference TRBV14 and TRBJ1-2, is EAGVTQFPSHSVIEKGQTVTLRCDPISGHDNLYWYRRVMGKEIKFLLHFVKESKQDESGMPNNRFLAERTGGTYSTLKVQPAELEDSGVYFCASSRKRGAGGFDGYTFGSGTRLTVV.